This passage covers 13 T cell receptor beta chains from one sample sequenced in a study of chemoradiotherapy in HPV16-positive cancers. Profiling relied on immunoSEQ multiplex PCR, and the TCRdb table lists in-frame clones only, not all of them. The sample carries around 30,000 clones, about 90% recorded once. The sequences come from blood, collected from a patient who underwent chemoradiotherapy. All receptors derive from a human donor with HPV-associated anogenital cancer.

CDR3 DNA sequence: TGCGCCAGCAGCTTCGACAGGGGATACGAGCAGTACTTC. It specifies CASSFDRGYEQYF. The chain couples TRBV5-1 to TRBJ2-7; TRBD1 agrees at 8 bases. CDR3 length: 13 residues. V trimming: 2 bases; J trimming: 4 bases; junction bases outside the gene matches: 2. Germline V CDR1 and CDR2: SGHRS, YFSETQ.

This chain links TRBV13 with TRBJ1-1; 7 nucleotides match TRBD1. With 4 bases clipped from V and 1 base from J, the junction kept 6 bases outside the gene matches. The CDR3 is 15 residues long. Germline CDR1 PRHDT, CDR2 FYEKMQ (reference sequence). In DNA form, the CDR3 reads TGTGCCAGCAGCTCGGGACAGTCAACGAACACTGAAGCTTTCTTT. This encodes CASSSGQSTNTEAFF.

There are a few counts of this clone. The V gene is TRBV11-2, the J gene TRBJ1-2; the D gene is possibly TRBD1 (6 bases). The CDR3 length is 13 residues. Germline CDR1 and CDR2: SGHAT and FQNNGV. Trimming left V 4 bases short and J 8 bases short, with 14 bases between. CDR3 amino acids: CASSSTTGLGYTF. The CDR3 DNA reads TGTGCCAGCAGCTCAACCACAGGGCTCGGCTACACCTTC.

The chain employs TRBV19 and TRBJ1-2; D is perhaps TRBD1 (5 bases). With 7 bases removed from V and 5 bases from J, the gap between germline ends came to 11 bases. The CDR3 contains 12 residues. Germline values: CDR1 LNHDA, CDR2 SQIVND (reference sequence). The CDR3 DNA follows: TGTGCCAGTACCCTAGAGGGGTATGGCTACACCTTC. Translated, it gives CASTLEGYGYTF. The full variable domain, rest sourced from reference TRBV19 and TRBJ1-2, is DGGITQSPKYLFRKEGQNVTLSCEQNLNHDAMYWYRQDPGQGLRLIYYSQIVNDFQKGDIAEGYSVSREKKESFPLTVTSAQKNPTAFYLCASTLEGYGYTFGSGTRLTVV.

V usage is TRBV27 and J usage is TRBJ2-1, with 11 bases aligning to TRBD2. The CDR3 is 15 residues long. V lost 5 bases, J lost 2 bases, and 2 bases stayed unmatched. Per the germline V gene, CDR1 is MNHEY and CDR2 is SMNVEV (reference sequence). CDR3 sequence reads: CASSKLAGAYNEQFF. Here the CDR3 DNA reads TGTGCCAGCAGTAAACTAGCGGGGGCCTACAATGAGCAGTTCTTC.

The chain has TRBV30 and TRBJ2-2; a possible D gene is TRBD2 (5 bases). Trimming cost V 0 bases and J 5 bases, with 13 bases left between them. Germline CDR1 is GTSNPN and CDR2 is SVGIG (reference sequence). There are 15 residues in the CDR3. The CDR3 nucleotides read TGTGCCTGGAGTGTTCCGGGATTCGGTACCGGGGAGCTGTTTTTT. Protein: CAWSVPGFGTGELFF.

The chain carries TRBV6-5 and TRBJ2-7; 7 bases line up with TRBD2. V shed 0 bases, J shed 6 bases, and the junction held 8 bases outside the gene matches. The CDR3 is made up of 15 amino acids. The germline V gene encodes CDR1 MNHEY and CDR2 SVGAGI. CDR3 in amino acids: CASSYSKLAGGEQYF. As DNA, the CDR3 is TGTGCCAGCAGTTACTCGAAGTTAGCGGGTGGCGAGCAGTACTTC.

J is TRBJ2-1 and V is TRBV30; D possibly uses TRBD1 or TRBD2 (5 bases each). V lost 6 bases and J 0 bases, leaving 12 bases between the germline ends. Germline V gene data show CDR1 as GTSNPN and CDR2 as SVGIG (reference sequence). The CDR3 covers 14 residues. The CDR3 nucleotides are TGTGCCTGCCGCGAGGGACCCTCCTACAATGAGCAGTTCTTC. Translation: CACREGPSYNEQFF.

The rearrangement joins TRBV29-1 to TRBJ2-7; D gene uncertain. The CDR3 extends over 12 amino acids. CDR1 and CDR2 (germline): SQVTM, ANQGSEA. Trimming removed 5 bases from V and 0 bases from J, with 8 bases in between. CDR3 nucleotide sequence: TGCAGCGTTTCAGAGAGCTCCTACGAGCAGTACTTC. Translating it yields CSVSESSYEQYF.

The chain couples TRBV5-4 to TRBJ1-3, with TRBD1 matching 8 bases. CDR3 length equals 14 residues. V lost 6 bases to trimming and J lost 2 bases; unmatched junction nucleotides: 4. CDR1 and CDR2 from the germline V gene are SGHNT and YYREEE (reference sequence). This chain's CDR3 is CASTKQGAGNTIYF. DNA for the CDR3: TGTGCCAGCACCAAACAGGGGGCTGGAAACACCATATATTTT.

Here the CDR3 reads CASSLTTPGELFF. CDR3 DNA sequence: TGTGCCAGCAGCTTGACAACGCCCGGGGAGCTGTTTTTT. This chain links TRBV5-6 with TRBJ2-2; no clear D. The CDR3 runs 13 residues. Germline V gene sequence: CDR1 SGHDT, CDR2 YYEEEE. V lost 1 base and J 6 bases, leaving 7 bases between the germline ends.

The DNA for the CDR3 is TGCGCCAGCAGCCAAGATTTTTCGACAGAACATCAGCCCCAGCATTTT. Translating it yields CASSQDFSTEHQPQHF. This chain links TRBV4-3 with TRBJ1-5; D possibly corresponds to TRBD1 (5 bases). Germline-derived CDR1 and CDR2 are LGHNA and YSLEER. Trimming removed 0 bases from V and 5 bases from J, with 14 bases in between. The CDR3 covers 16 residues.

This clone came up a few times. V gene TRBV4-1 combines with J gene TRBJ2-2; D may be TRBD2 (6 bases). The germline gives CDR1 MGHRA, CDR2 YSYEKL. The CDR3 extends over 15 amino acids. V lost 1 base to trimming and J lost 6 bases, with 12 bases between them. The CDR3 spells CASSQAGLGAGELFF. CDR3 in DNA: TGCGCCAGCAGCCAAGCGGGACTCGGGGCCGGGGAGCTGTTTTTT.